This T cell receptor (beta chain) came from a study of response to subunit inactivated influenza vaccine. The CDR3 sequence is 15 residues long. V gave up 2 bases and J gave up 3 bases, with 11 bases separating them. Per the germline V gene, CDR1 is SGHTA and CDR2 is FQGNSA. This clonotype was counted at least ten times. Its cognate antigen is unknown. Study outcomes and limitations: Authors proposed each seasonal influenza vaccination draws in few new T cells.

TCRdb ran MiXCR on the RT-PCR reads and lists one entry per CDR3 protein. The sample has about 650,000 distinct CDR3 sequences; approximately 14% are singletons. This receptor was obtained from a man aged 50-59 years who received an inactivated influenza vaccine. This sequence joins TRBV7-2 and TRBJ1-3; TRBD1 is a possible D gene (6 bases). The material was PBMCs from blood, obtained roughly 12 days after vaccination. The chain's CDR3 is CASSLYQGLGNTIYF. The CDR3, as DNA: TGTGCCAGCAGCTTATATCAGGGGCTTGGAAACACCATATATTTT.